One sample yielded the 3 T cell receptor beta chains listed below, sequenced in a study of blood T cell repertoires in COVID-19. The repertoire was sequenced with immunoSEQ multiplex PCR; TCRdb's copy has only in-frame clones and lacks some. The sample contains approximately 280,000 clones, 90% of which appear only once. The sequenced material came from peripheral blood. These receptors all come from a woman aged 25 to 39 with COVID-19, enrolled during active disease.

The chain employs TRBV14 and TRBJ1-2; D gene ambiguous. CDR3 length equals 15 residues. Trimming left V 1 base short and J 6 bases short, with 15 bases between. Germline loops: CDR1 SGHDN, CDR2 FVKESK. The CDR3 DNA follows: TGTGCCAGCAGCCAAGTAGGAGTAGAAAGTCATGGCTACACCTTC. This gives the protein CASSQVGVESHGYTF.

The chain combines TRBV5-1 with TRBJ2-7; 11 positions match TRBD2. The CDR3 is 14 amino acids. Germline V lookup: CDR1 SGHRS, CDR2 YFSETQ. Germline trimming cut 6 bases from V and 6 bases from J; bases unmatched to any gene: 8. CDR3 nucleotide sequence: TGCGCCAGCACCCCGGGACTAGCGGAGGTCGAGCAGTACTTC. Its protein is CASTPGLAEVEQYF.

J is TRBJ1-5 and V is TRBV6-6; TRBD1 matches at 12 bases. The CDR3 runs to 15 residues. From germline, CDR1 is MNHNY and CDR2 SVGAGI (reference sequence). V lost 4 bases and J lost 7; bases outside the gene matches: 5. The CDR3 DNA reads TGTGCCAGCAGTTGGGGACAGGGGGCCGGACAGCCCCAGCATTTT. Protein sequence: CASSWGQGAGQPQHF.